This T cell receptor (beta chain) stems from a study of CD8 T cells in Susac syndrome. RNA in amounts of roughly 0.45 to 1 ug was reverse transcribed with random hexamers. TCRdb passed the immunoSEQ multiplex PCR reads through MiXCR, listing each CDR3 protein once. The sample lists some 170,000 distinct CDR3 sequences; roughly 95% were seen once. The material sequenced was CD4+ T cells from PBMCs. This clonotype was obtained from a human donor in good health.

The CDR3 bases are TGTGCCTGGAACAGGGCTCGATACGAGCAGTACTTC. As protein: CAWNRARYEQYF. The V call is TRBV30, the J call TRBJ2-7; D possibly corresponds to TRBD1 (6 bases). The germline V gene encodes CDR1 GTSNPN and CDR2 SVGIG (reference sequence). Trimming removed 4 bases from V and 4 bases from J, with 11 bases in between. The CDR3 is made up of 12 amino acids. The variable domain in full, completed from reference TRBV30 and TRBJ2-7, reads SQTIHQWPATLVQPVGSPLSLECTVEGTSNPNLYWYRQAAGRGLQLLFYSVGIGQISSEVPQNLSASRPQDRQFILSSKKLLLSDSGFYLCAWNRARYEQYFGPGTRLTVT.